This record looks at one T cell receptor (beta chain) sequence and its context. What it binds is unknown. The sample belongs to a study of cytomegalovirus exposure and HLA in healthy donors. Study-level points and caveats: Links to common viral pathogens appeared, in a later analysis, for several of the most significant clusters.

Germline V gene lookup returns CDR1 SGHTA and CDR2 FQGNSA. Trimming at V came to 5 bases and at J to 4 bases, leaving 4 bases not matched to a gene. The CDR3 runs 15 residues. The PCR contained 60 Vbeta and 13 Jbeta primers. The protocol was immunoSEQ multiplex PCR, while the TCRdb copy is restricted to in-frame clones and leaves out a portion. The repertoire holds tens of thousands of clones, with around 64% as singletons. This sequence originates from a human donor in good health. The chain links TRBV7-2 to TRBJ2-1; 11 positions match TRBD2. Sequenced material: PBMCs. The CDR3 coding sequence is TGTGCCAGCAGCCCACTAGCGGGAGTATACAATGAGCAGTTCTTC. Translating it yields CASSPLAGVYNEQFF.